This TCR beta chain was recovered during a study of blood T cell repertoires in COVID-19. Whole-study context: PBMCs, B-cell-depleted T cells, or T cells were the source of the cDNA or gDNA that made up the material.

The trim removed 4 bases at V and 6 bases at J, leaving 5 bases unmatched. Germline V gene data show CDR1 as MGHRA and CDR2 as YSYEKL. The CDR3 contains 14 residues. Sequencing used immunoSEQ multiplex PCR; TCRdb keeps in-frame clones, though not all of them. The table lists around 400,000 clones, more than 75% of them singletons. The rearrangement links TRBV4-1 to TRBJ2-1; 8 bases are shared with TRBD1. This sequence originates from a young woman with COVID-19, enrolled during active disease. Sequenced sample: peripheral blood. The CDR3 coding sequence is TGCGCCAGCAGCCCAATAGACAGGGGCAATGAGCAGTTCTTC. Its protein product is CASSPIDRGNEQFF.